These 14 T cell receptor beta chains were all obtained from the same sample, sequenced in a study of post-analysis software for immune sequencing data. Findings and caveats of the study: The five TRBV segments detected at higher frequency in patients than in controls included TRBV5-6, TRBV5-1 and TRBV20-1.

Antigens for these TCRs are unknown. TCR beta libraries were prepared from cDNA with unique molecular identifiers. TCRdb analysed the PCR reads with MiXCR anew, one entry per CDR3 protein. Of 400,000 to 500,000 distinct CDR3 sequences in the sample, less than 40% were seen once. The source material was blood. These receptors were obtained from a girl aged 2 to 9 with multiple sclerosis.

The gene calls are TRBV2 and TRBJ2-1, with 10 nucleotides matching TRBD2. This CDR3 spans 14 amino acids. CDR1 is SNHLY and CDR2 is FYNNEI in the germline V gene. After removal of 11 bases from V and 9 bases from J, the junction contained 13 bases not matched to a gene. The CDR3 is CAGEGLAELGEQFF. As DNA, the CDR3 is TGTGCCGGCGAAGGACTAGCGGAACTCGGTGAGCAGTTCTTC.

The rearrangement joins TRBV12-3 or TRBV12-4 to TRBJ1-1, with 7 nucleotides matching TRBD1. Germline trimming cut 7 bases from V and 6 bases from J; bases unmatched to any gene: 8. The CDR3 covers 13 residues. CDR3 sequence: CASTQRQGAEAFF. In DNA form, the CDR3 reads TGTGCCAGCACCCAAAGACAGGGCGCTGAAGCTTTCTTT.

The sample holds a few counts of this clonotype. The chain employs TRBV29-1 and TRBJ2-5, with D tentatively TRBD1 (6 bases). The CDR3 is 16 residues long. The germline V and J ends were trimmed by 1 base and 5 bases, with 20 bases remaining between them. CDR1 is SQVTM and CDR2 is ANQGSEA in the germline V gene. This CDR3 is CSVEGGSLGGTETQYF. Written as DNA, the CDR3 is TGCAGCGTTGAAGGCGGTTCACTAGGGGGAACCGAGACCCAGTACTTC.

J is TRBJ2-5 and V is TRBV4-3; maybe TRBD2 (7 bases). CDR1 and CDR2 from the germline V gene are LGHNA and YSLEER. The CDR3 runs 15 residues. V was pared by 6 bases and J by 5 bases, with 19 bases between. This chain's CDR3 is CASSQTGGLRETQYF. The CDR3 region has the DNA TGCGCCAGCAGTCAAACGGGGGGCCTACGGGAGACCCAGTACTTC.

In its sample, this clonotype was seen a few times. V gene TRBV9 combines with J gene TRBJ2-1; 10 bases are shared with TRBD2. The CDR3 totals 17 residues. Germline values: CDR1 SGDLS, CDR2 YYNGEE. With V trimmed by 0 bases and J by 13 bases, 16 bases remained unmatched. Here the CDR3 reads CASSVAGAGGPMETQFF. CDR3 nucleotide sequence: TGTGCCAGCAGCGTAGCTGGAGCGGGAGGGCCTATGGAGACCCAGTTCTTC.

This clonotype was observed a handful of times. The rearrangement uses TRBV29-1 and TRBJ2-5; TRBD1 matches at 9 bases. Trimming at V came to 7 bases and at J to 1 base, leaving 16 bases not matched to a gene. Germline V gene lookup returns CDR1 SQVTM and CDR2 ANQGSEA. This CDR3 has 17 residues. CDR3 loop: CSAWDRDLTTRQETQYF. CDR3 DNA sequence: TGCAGCGCCTGGGACAGGGACTTAACTACGCGCCAAGAGACCCAGTACTTC.

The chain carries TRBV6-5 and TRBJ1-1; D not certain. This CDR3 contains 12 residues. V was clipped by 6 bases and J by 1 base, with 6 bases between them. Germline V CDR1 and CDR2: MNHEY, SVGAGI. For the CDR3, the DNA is TGTGCCAGCAGGATGGGGAACACTGAAGCTTTCTTT. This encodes CASRMGNTEAFF.

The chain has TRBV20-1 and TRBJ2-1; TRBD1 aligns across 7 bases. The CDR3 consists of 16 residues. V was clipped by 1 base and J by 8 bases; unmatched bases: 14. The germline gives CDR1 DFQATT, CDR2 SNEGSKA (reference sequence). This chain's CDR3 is CSARVGARRQGDEQFF. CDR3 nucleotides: TGCAGTGCTAGAGTAGGGGCGCGTCGACAGGGAGATGAGCAGTTCTTC.

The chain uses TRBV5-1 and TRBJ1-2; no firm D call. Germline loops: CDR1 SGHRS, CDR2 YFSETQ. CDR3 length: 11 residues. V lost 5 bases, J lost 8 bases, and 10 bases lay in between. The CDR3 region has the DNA TGCGCCAGCAGGAAGGGATTAGGCTACACCTTC. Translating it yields CASRKGLGYTF.

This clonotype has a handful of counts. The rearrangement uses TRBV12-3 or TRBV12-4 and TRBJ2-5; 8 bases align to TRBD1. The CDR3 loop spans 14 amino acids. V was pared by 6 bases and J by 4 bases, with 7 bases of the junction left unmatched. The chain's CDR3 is CASRQGQGGETQYF. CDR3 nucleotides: TGTGCCAGCAGACAAGGACAGGGCGGAGAGACCCAGTACTTC.

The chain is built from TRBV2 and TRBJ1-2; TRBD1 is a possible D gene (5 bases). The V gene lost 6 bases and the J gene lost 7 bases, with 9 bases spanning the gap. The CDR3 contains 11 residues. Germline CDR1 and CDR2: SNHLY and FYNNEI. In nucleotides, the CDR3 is TGTGCCAGCAGCGAGGACACTGGCTACACCTTC. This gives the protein CASSEDTGYTF. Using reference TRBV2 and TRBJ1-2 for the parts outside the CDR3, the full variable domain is EPEVTQTPSHQVTQMGQEVILRCVPISNHLYFYWYRQILGQKVEFLVSFYNNEISEKSEIFDDQFSVERPDGSNFTLKIRSTKLEDSAMYFCASSEDTGYTFGSGTRLTVV.

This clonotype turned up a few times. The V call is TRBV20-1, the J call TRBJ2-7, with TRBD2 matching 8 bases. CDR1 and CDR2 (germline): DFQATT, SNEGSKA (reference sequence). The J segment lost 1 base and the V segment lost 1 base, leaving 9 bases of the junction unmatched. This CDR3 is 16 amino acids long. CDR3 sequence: CSARASGTRLSYEQYF. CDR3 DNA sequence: TGCAGTGCTAGAGCCTCCGGGACTAGGCTATCCTACGAGCAGTACTTC.

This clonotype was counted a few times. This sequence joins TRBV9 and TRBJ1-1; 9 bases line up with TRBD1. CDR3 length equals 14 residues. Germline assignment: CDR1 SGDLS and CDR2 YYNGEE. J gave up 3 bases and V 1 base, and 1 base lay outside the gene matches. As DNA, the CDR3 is TGTGCCAGCAGCGTAACAGGGGGCTACACTGAAGCTTTCTTT. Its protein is CASSVTGGYTEAFF.

In DNA form, the CDR3 reads TGTGCCAGCAGCGTATTGGGGGCCGGTGAAAAACTGTTTTTT. Translation: CASSVLGAGEKLFF. The chain has TRBV9 and TRBJ1-4, with D perhaps matching TRBD1 (6 bases). The germline V gene encodes CDR1 SGDLS and CDR2 YYNGEE. V was clipped by 1 base and J by 7 bases, with 11 bases between them. The CDR3 loop spans 14 amino acids. The variable domain in full, with the rest retrieved from reference TRBV9 and TRBJ1-4, is DSGVTQTPKHLITATGQRVTLRCSPRSGDLSVYWYQQSLDQGLQFLIQYYNGEERAKGNILERFSAQQFPDLHSELNLSSLELGDSALYFCASSVLGAGEKLFFGSGTQLSVL.